The source of this T cell receptor beta chain is a study of T cells after yellow fever vaccination. About the study: SMART-Seq v4 Ultra Low Input prepared libraries from low-cell fractions.

Study results and limitations: Clonotypes shared by both compartments, CD4 and CD8, made up a small share.

CDR3 length: 17 amino acids. CDR1 and CDR2 (germline): SGHVS, FQNEAQ. The V gene end was trimmed by 5 bases and the J gene end by 6 bases; junction bases not matched to a gene: 12. They built TCR cDNA with 5'RACE template switching, a step that put in a universal primer site and UMIs. TCRdb recomputed calls from the 5' RACE reads with MiXCR, one row per CDR3 protein. The sample has some 350,000 distinct CDR3 sequences; roughly 4% are singletons. Concerning this clonotype itself: Its specificity is unknown.

The genes are TRBV7-8 and TRBJ2-2; 10 nucleotides agree with TRBD1. The origin of this receptor is a man younger than 30 who received the YFV17D yellow fever vaccine. The sequences come from PBMCs, collected 5 days after the yellow fever booster vaccination. For the CDR3, the DNA is TGTGCCAGCAGCCTACCGAGGACAGGGGGAAATTCCGGGGAGCTGTTTTTT. It is translated as CASSLPRTGGNSGELFF.